Listed here are 10 T cell receptor beta chains from one sample, sequenced in a study of early stage breast cancer tumors. Only in-frame clones appear in the TCRdb table, and some are missing; sequencing was by immunoSEQ multiplex PCR. This sample has tens of thousands of clones, with just under 80% found just once. The sequenced material came from blood. These receptors came from a middle-aged person with breast cancer.

This clone has only one observation. This chain joins TRBV6-6 and TRBJ1-2, with TRBD1 identical over 8 bases. Germline CDR1 MNHNY, CDR2 SVGAGI (reference sequence). The CDR3 runs 14 residues. V lost 6 bases and J lost 8; bases outside the gene matches: 11. Here the CDR3 reads CASRRQGPAEGYTF. CDR3 nucleotide sequence: TGTGCCAGCAGAAGACAGGGGCCCGCGGAGGGCTACACCTTC.

The chain recombines TRBV4-1 with TRBJ1-1, with D uncertain. The CDR3 runs 16 residues. Germline assignment: CDR1 MGHRA and CDR2 YSYEKL. The V and J ends lost 0 bases and 0 bases respectively, with 11 bases between them. Here the CDR3 DNA reads TGCGCCAGCAGCCAAGATCAGCAGTTGATGAACACTGAAGCTTTCTTT. It yields the protein CASSQDQQLMNTEAFF.

The chain recombines TRBV18 with TRBJ1-4; D unresolved. V lost 4 bases and J 0 bases, leaving 15 bases between the germline ends. From germline, CDR1 is KGHSH and CDR2 LQKENI. The length of the CDR3 is 17 residues. This CDR3 is CASSLVLSGATNEKLFF. The DNA of the CDR3 is TGTGCCAGCTCACTAGTCTTATCCGGAGCAACTAATGAAAAACTGTTTTTT.

The J gene is TRBJ1-2, the V gene TRBV4-1, with TRBD1 matching 12 bases. Germline assignment: CDR1 MGHRA and CDR2 YSYEKL. Trimming removed 4 bases from V and 3 bases from J; junction bases left unmatched: 6. The CDR3 covers 16 residues. The CDR3 sequence is CASSRGTGGAHYGYTF. For the CDR3, the DNA is TGCGCCAGCAGCCGGGGGACAGGGGGCGCGCACTATGGCTACACCTTC.

The J gene is TRBJ2-7, the V gene TRBV13; D may match TRBD1 or TRBD2 (5 bases each). Germline loops: CDR1 PRHDT, CDR2 FYEKMQ (reference sequence). Trimming shortened V by 2 bases and J by 2 bases, and 7 bases separated the two germline ends. This CDR3 comprises 13 residues. The CDR3 protein is CASSLRDPYEQYF. In DNA, the CDR3 is TGTGCCAGCAGCTTAAGGGACCCCTACGAGCAGTACTTC.

The CDR3: CASRRTSTGELFF. The CDR3 DNA reads TGCGCCAGCAGACGGACTAGCACCGGGGAGCTGTTTTTT. J is TRBJ2-2 and V is TRBV4-1; 7 positions match TRBD2. Looked up from germline, CDR1 is MGHRA and CDR2 is YSYEKL. Losses at the gene ends were 6 bases for V and 4 bases for J; bases not matched to a gene: 2. This CDR3 is 13 amino acids long.

The chain uses TRBV19 and TRBJ2-3, with a possible D match to TRBD1 (5 bases). The CDR3 consists of 15 residues. The germline V and J ends were trimmed by 1 base and 1 base, with 9 bases remaining between them. Germline lookup yields CDR1 LNHDA and CDR2 SQIVND (reference sequence). CDR3 in DNA: TGTGCCAGTAGTATAGGAGGACACCGCACAGATACGCAGTATTTT. Translating gives CASSIGGHRTDTQYF.

This clone was seen a handful of times. The chain combines TRBV10-2 with TRBJ1-1, with 11 bases aligning to TRBD1. The ends lost 5 bases at V and 4 bases at J; junction bases unmatched: 3. Germline values: CDR1 WSHSY, CDR2 SAAADI. The CDR3 covers 14 residues. CDR3 protein: CASSRGTGGTEAFF. DNA of the CDR3: TGCGCCAGCAGTAGAGGGACAGGGGGCACTGAAGCTTTCTTT.

This clone was picked up one time. J is TRBJ2-3 and V is TRBV7-6, with 12 bases aligning to TRBD2. Germline assignment: CDR1 SGHVS and CDR2 FNYEAQ. CDR3 size: 14 residues. The J segment lost 5 bases and the V segment lost 5 bases, leaving 2 bases of the junction unmatched. The CDR3 region is CASSLGLAGDTQYF. The CDR3, as DNA: TGTGCCAGCAGCCTGGGACTAGCGGGAGATACGCAGTATTTT.

This clone was picked up one time. This chain joins TRBV30 and TRBJ2-7; no definite D call. V was trimmed by 3 bases and J by 1 base, leaving 13 bases between them. Germline CDR1 GTSNPN, CDR2 SVGIG (reference sequence). The CDR3 contains 14 residues. The chain's CDR3 is CAWSHPSLSYEQYF. CDR3 DNA sequence: TGTGCCTGGAGCCACCCGTCCCTATCCTACGAGCAGTACTTC.